This T cell receptor (beta chain) was sequenced in a study of blood T cell repertoires in COVID-19. Whole-study context: Sites across the United States, Italy and Spain contributed samples from acute and convalescent COVID-19. T cells, B-cell-depleted T cells, or PBMCs provided the cDNA or gDNA that served as material.

This CDR3 comprises 17 residues. Unmatched junction bases numbered 6, after V lost 0 bases and J lost 2 bases. CDR1 and CDR2 from the germline V gene are SGHNT and YYREEE (reference sequence). Data came from immunoSEQ multiplex PCR; TCRdb stores just in-frame clones and leaves some out. Of around 230,000 clones in the sample, roughly 85% were seen once. The chain is built from TRBV5-4 and TRBJ2-3, with TRBD2 matching 10 bases. Sequencing was done on a sample of peripheral blood. This clonotype was obtained from a man aged 45-65 years with COVID-19, enrolled during active disease. The CDR3 region has the DNA TGTGCCAGCAGCTTGGACGGCCTAGCGGGAGTCACAGATACGCAGTATTTT. It encodes CASSLDGLAGVTDTQYF.